Below, 29 T cell receptor beta chains from the same sample are listed, as sequenced in a study of T-cell reconstitution after alpha-beta-depleted transplantation in children. The antigens these receptors bind are not known. Unique molecular identifiers were used to barcode this TCRbeta library. Via MiXCR, TCRdb re-called the PCR reads, giving one row per CDR3 protein. The sample holds 330,000 or so distinct CDR3 sequences, 7.5% to 9% seen once. Notes on the study in general: One year post-transplant, T-cell counts and diversity were largely derived from T cells produced anew.

The sequences come from peripheral blood, collected 360 days after TCRalphabeta/CD19-depleted stem cell transplant. These receptors all come from a female patient aged 2-10 years who had a stem cell transplant for Fanconi anemia, so the T cells may come from the graft donor.

At least ten counts were recorded for this clonotype. V is TRBV28 and J is TRBJ1-5; D uncertain. This CDR3 region has 11 residues. Germline V gene lookup returns CDR1 MDHEN and CDR2 SYDVKM. V shed 3 bases and J shed 8 bases, with 5 bases lying between them. CDR3 sequence: CASSLGEPQHF. The CDR3 DNA reads as TGTGCCAGCAGTTTGGGAGAGCCCCAGCATTTT.

This clonotype has ten or more counts. The gene calls are TRBV28 and TRBJ1-6; no definite D call. The CDR3 is made up of 13 amino acids. Germline CDR1 MDHEN, CDR2 SYDVKM. Deletions cut 4 bases from V and 7 bases from J, with 8 bases between. The DNA of the CDR3 is TGTGCCAGCAGTTACCCGGGGAATTCACCCCTCCACTTT. It specifies CASSYPGNSPLHF.

The chain couples TRBV4-2 to TRBJ1-3; D is unresolved. Germline CDR1 LGHNA, CDR2 YNFKEQ. With 0 bases removed from V and 0 bases from J, the gap between germline ends came to 21 bases. The CDR3 is 20 residues long. The DNA for the CDR3 is TGTGCCAGCAGCCAAGAAGAGTTGGGCGGACTTGATCTCTCTGGAAACACCATATATTTT. Amino acid sequence: CASSQEELGGLDLSGNTIYF.

This clonotype was found many times. The gene calls are TRBV7-9 and TRBJ2-2; no firm D call. Germline V gene data show CDR1 as SEHNR and CDR2 as FQNEAQ (reference sequence). The CDR3 covers 13 residues. V was cut by 5 bases and J by 4 bases, with 8 bases left in between. CDR3 sequence reads: CASSPMSTGELFF. The CDR3 DNA sequence: TGTGCCAGCAGCCCCATGTCCACCGGGGAGCTGTTTTTT. Complete variable domain (other parts from reference TRBV7-9 and TRBJ2-2): DTGVSQNPRHKITKRGQNVTFRCDPISEHNRLYWYRQTLGQGPEFLTYFQNEAQLEKSRLLSDRFSAERPKGSFSTLEIQRTEQGDSAMYLCASSPMSTGELFFGEGSRLTVL.

This clonotype appeared many times. The DNA for the CDR3 is TGCAGCGTTGAATTGGACGGGTGGAAACTGTTTTTT. It codes for CSVELDGWKLFF. The V gene is TRBV29-1, the J gene TRBJ1-4; no clear D gene. The germline V gene encodes CDR1 SQVTM and CDR2 ANQGSEA. The CDR3 is 12 residues long. V gave up 2 bases and J gave up 11 bases, with 12 bases separating them.

The chain employs TRBV7-2 and TRBJ2-5; possible D gene TRBD2, 6 bases. Trimming left V 1 base short and J 6 bases short, with 15 bases between. Germline loops: CDR1 SGHTA, CDR2 FQGNSA. The CDR3 length is 15 residues. The CDR3 spells CASSLESPGRQTQYF. Written as DNA, the CDR3 is TGTGCCAGCAGCTTAGAATCCCCAGGGAGGCAGACCCAGTACTTC.

Only one count was recorded for this clonotype. The V and J genes are TRBV13 and TRBJ1-1; D unresolved. V lost 5 bases, J lost 7 bases, and 8 bases lay in between. This CDR3 is built from 11 residues. Germline loops: CDR1 PRHDT, CDR2 FYEKMQ (reference sequence). The CDR3, as DNA: TGTGCCAGCAGCCCGGCTGATGAAGCTTTCTTT. This encodes CASSPADEAFF.

This clonotype was observed at least ten times. The genes are TRBV12-3 or TRBV12-4 and TRBJ1-3; possibly TRBD1 for D (6 bases). There are 13 residues in the CDR3. Trimming removed 3 bases from V and 7 bases from J, with 10 bases in between. CDR3 DNA: TGTGCCAGCAGTTTGACAGGAACCAACACCATATATTTT. Amino acids: CASSLTGTNTIYF.

The chain joins TRBV28 to TRBJ1-1; TRBD1 agrees at 9 bases. J gave up 3 bases and V 6 bases, and 5 bases lay outside the gene matches. Germline V CDR1 and CDR2: MDHEN, SYDVKM. The CDR3 runs to 14 residues. The CDR3 region is CASRPDRGDTEAFF. In nucleotides, the CDR3 is TGTGCCAGCAGACCAGACAGGGGGGACACTGAAGCTTTCTTT.

This clonotype was detected many times. The V call is TRBV10-3, the J call TRBJ2-1, with 7 bases identical to TRBD2. V dropped 3 bases and J dropped 9; count of bases not matched to a gene: 8. Per germline, CDR1 ENHRY and CDR2 SYGVKD. This CDR3 spans 14 amino acids. The CDR3 spells CAISDRPRGSEQFF. DNA of the CDR3: TGTGCCATCAGTGACCGCCCGCGGGGGAGTGAGCAGTTCTTC.

This clonotype showed up just a few times. V usage is TRBV18 and J usage is TRBJ1-6; 8 nucleotides match TRBD1. Trimming took 3 bases from V and 10 from J; bases not matched to a gene: 8. CDR1 is KGHSH, CDR2 LQKENI, per germline. The CDR3 loop spans 15 amino acids. The DNA of the CDR3 is TGTGCCAGCTCACCTCTGGACAGGGTGATGTCACCCCTCCACTTT. Its translation is CASSPLDRVMSPLHF.

This clonotype was observed a few times. The chain links TRBV20-1 to TRBJ1-2; D remains ambiguous. Trimming shortened V by 0 bases and J by 6 bases, and 14 bases separated the two germline ends. This CDR3 contains 14 residues. CDR1 and CDR2 (germline): DFQATT, SNEGSKA (reference sequence). The CDR3 nucleotides read TGCAGTGCTAGAGATCACCGCGAGGGCCATGGCTACACCTTC. This sequence encodes CSARDHREGHGYTF.

This clonotype showed up many times. The chain links TRBV7-3 to TRBJ2-2; D could derive from TRBD1 or TRBD2 (5 bases each). Germline values: CDR1 SGHTA, CDR2 FQGTGA. There are 15 residues in the CDR3. The V end lost 5 bases, the J end lost 5 bases, and 15 bases lay between the germline ends. The CDR3 region has the DNA TGTGCCAGCAGCCGAGCACGGGGACGAACCGGGGAGCTGTTTTTT. Its translation is CASSRARGRTGELFF.

This sequence joins TRBV20-1 and TRBJ2-7; 8 nucleotides match TRBD1. Germline-derived CDR1 and CDR2 are DFQATT and SNEGSKA (reference sequence). Trimming removed 6 bases from V and 5 bases from J; junction bases left unmatched: 6. CDR3 length: 12 amino acids. CDR3 sequence: CSARTGKHEQYF. In nucleotides, the CDR3 is TGCAGTGCCCGGACAGGGAAGCACGAGCAGTACTTC.

This clonotype was seen ten or more times. The rearrangement uses TRBV28 and TRBJ2-1; D gene ambiguous. Germline CDR1 is MDHEN and CDR2 is SYDVKM. The CDR3 length is 15 residues. V lost 1 base, J lost 8 bases, and 15 bases lay in between. CDR3 DNA sequence: TGTGCCAGCAGTTTATCGGGCACCACGTCCCATGAGCAGTTCTTC. Translating it yields CASSLSGTTSHEQFF.

The sample holds a few counts of this clonotype. The V call is TRBV7-2, the J call TRBJ2-2; no reliable D call. The CDR3 length is 14 residues. Germline V gene sequence: CDR1 SGHTA, CDR2 FQGNSA. With 5 bases removed from V and 7 bases from J, the gap between germline ends came to 14 bases. The CDR3 bases are TGTGCCAGCAGCGCCCTAAGTTTAATCGGGGAGCTGTTTTTT. Protein: CASSALSLIGELFF.

This clonotype has a count of ten or more. This chain links TRBV12-3 or TRBV12-4 with TRBJ2-7; D call uncertain. CDR3 size: 16 residues. The germline V and J ends were trimmed by 1 base and 3 bases, with 16 bases remaining between them. DNA of the CDR3: TGTGCCAGCAGTTTAGGTGCTCCGGGCGCTGGCTACGAGCAGTACTTC. Its protein product is CASSLGAPGAGYEQYF.

This clonotype has ten or more counts. V and J are TRBV7-9 and TRBJ2-3; D not certain. Germline V gives CDR1 SEHNR, CDR2 FQNEAQ (reference sequence). The CDR3 sequence is 12 residues long. V dropped 6 bases and J dropped 5 bases, with 9 bases sitting between them. The chain's CDR3 is CASSQVGDTQYF. The CDR3 DNA sequence: TGTGCCAGCAGTCAAGTAGGAGATACGCAGTATTTT.

The chain is built from TRBV7-2 and TRBJ1-2, with 7 bases that match TRBD1. Germline V gives CDR1 SGHTA, CDR2 FQGNSA. Losses at the gene ends were 1 base for V and 0 bases for J; bases not matched to a gene: 8. The CDR3 is 17 residues long. CDR3 sequence: CASSLVGTASPNYGYTF. The CDR3, as DNA: TGTGCCAGCAGCTTAGTCGGGACAGCCTCACCTAACTATGGCTACACCTTC.

This clonotype has a count of ten or more. The chain joins TRBV9 to TRBJ2-2; 8 positions agree with TRBD2. V was pared by 2 bases and J by 8 bases, with 5 bases of the junction left unmatched. The CDR3 is 14 amino acids. Germline assignment: CDR1 SGDLS and CDR2 YYNGEE. The CDR3 bases are TGTGCCAGCAGCGTTGGACTAGCCGCTGGGGAGCTGTTTTTT. It specifies CASSVGLAAGELFF. Full variable domain (missing parts from reference TRBV9 and TRBJ2-2): DSGVTQTPKHLITATGQRVTLRCSPRSGDLSVYWYQQSLDQGLQFLIQYYNGEERAKGNILERFSAQQFPDLHSELNLSSLELGDSALYFCASSVGLAAGELFFGEGSRLTVL.

This clonotype was observed many times. The rearrangement uses TRBV20-1 and TRBJ2-4, with D possibly TRBD2 on 6 matching bases. Germline V CDR1 and CDR2: DFQATT, SNEGSKA (reference sequence). The CDR3 contains 15 residues. Trimming shortened V by 3 bases and J by 5 bases, and 17 bases separated the two germline ends. CDR3 nucleotides: TGCAGTGCTAGGGGGGGTGCACAGACCCAAAACATTCAGTACTTC. Protein: CSARGGAQTQNIQYF.

The chain combines TRBV5-1 with TRBJ2-5; D is possibly TRBD2 (7 bases). This CDR3 is 16 amino acids long. V dropped 0 bases and J dropped 7 bases, with 19 bases sitting between them. CDR1 is SGHRS, CDR2 YFSETQ, per germline. DNA for the CDR3: TGCGCCAGCAGCTTGGGCTTGGCGGGGGCTATGGGGACCCAGTACTTC. It yields the protein CASSLGLAGAMGTQYF.

This chain links TRBV6-5 with TRBJ1-1, with D possibly matching TRBD1 (6 bases). The CDR3 consists of 14 residues. V dropped 0 bases and J dropped 7 bases, with 12 bases sitting between them. Germline V lookup: CDR1 MNHEY, CDR2 SVGAGI. As DNA, the CDR3 is TGTGCCAGCAGTTACTCGAGGGGGTCCGGTGAAGCTTTCTTT. It codes for CASSYSRGSGEAFF.

This clonotype appeared a few times. This rearrangement joins TRBV11-2 to TRBJ2-1; TRBD1 matches 9 bases. The V and J ends lost 5 bases and 6 bases, in that order; junction bases with no gene match: 5. Germline V gene data show CDR1 as SGHAT and CDR2 as FQNNGV. The CDR3 has 14 amino acids. The CDR3 bases are TGTGCCAGCAGCGGGACGGACAGGGGCAATGAGCAGTTCTTC. Translation gives CASSGTDRGNEQFF. The full variable domain, in which reference TRBV11-2 and TRBJ2-1 provide the parts outside the CDR3, is EAGVAQSPRYKIIEKRQSVAFWCNPISGHATLYWYQQILGQGPKLLIQFQNNGVVDDSQLPKDRFSAERLKGVDSTLKIQPAKLEDSAVYLCASSGTDRGNEQFFGPGTRLTVL.

The chain carries TRBV7-8 and TRBJ2-1, with 8 nucleotides matching TRBD1. With 1 base clipped from V and 3 bases from J, the junction kept 5 bases outside the gene matches. This CDR3 spans 16 amino acids. Germline lookup yields CDR1 SGHVS and CDR2 FQNEAQ. CDR3 amino acids: CASSLVQGAYYNEQFF. The DNA for the CDR3 is TGTGCCAGCAGCTTAGTTCAGGGGGCTTACTACAATGAGCAGTTCTTC.

This clonotype has a count of ten or more. V and J are TRBV9 and TRBJ2-1; 11 nucleotides line up with TRBD2. With 3 bases clipped from V and 0 bases from J, the junction kept 8 bases outside the gene matches. Germline values: CDR1 SGDLS, CDR2 YYNGEE. The CDR3 is 18 amino acids. The CDR3 sequence is CASSEGLAGSSSYNEQFF. The CDR3 DNA sequence: TGTGCCAGCAGCGAAGGACTAGCGGGTTCAAGCTCCTACAATGAGCAGTTCTTC.

The chain is built from TRBV15 and TRBJ2-2, with D uncertain. V lost 1 base and J lost 7, with 13 bases in between. Germline CDR1 and CDR2: LNHNV and YYDKDF (reference sequence). This CDR3 is built from 15 residues. The CDR3 region is CATSRVRVRVGELFF. The CDR3 DNA follows: TGTGCCACCAGCAGAGTTAGGGTTCGGGTCGGGGAGCTGTTTTTT.

This clonotype appeared many times. The rearrangement joins TRBV2 to TRBJ2-7, with TRBD2 matching over 12 bases. The J segment lost 2 bases and the V segment lost 9 bases, leaving 2 bases of the junction unmatched. Germline loops: CDR1 SNHLY, CDR2 FYNNEI. The length of the CDR3 is 13 residues. CDR3 in amino acids: CARRLAGAYEQYF. CDR3 in DNA: TGTGCCAGGCGACTAGCGGGAGCCTACGAGCAGTACTTC.

This clonotype occurred many times. The chain joins TRBV27 to TRBJ1-1; 10 bases fit TRBD1. Germline CDR1 MNHEY, CDR2 SMNVEV (reference sequence). The trim removed 2 bases at V and 0 bases at J, leaving 3 bases unmatched. The CDR3 has 16 amino acids. The CDR3: CASSLDRGRLNTEAFF. CDR3 DNA: TGTGCCAGCAGTTTAGACAGGGGGCGACTGAACACTGAAGCTTTCTTT.